This TCR beta chain was profiled in a study of radiotherapy plus CTLA-4 blockade in lung cancer. Clones were read by immunoSEQ multiplex PCR, and TCRdb kept only the in-frame ones, dropping some. The sample lists some 52,000 clones, 65% to 80% occurring once. This CDR3 is built from 14 residues. After removal of 5 bases from V and 10 bases from J, the junction contained 10 bases not matched to a gene. CDR1 and CDR2 from the germline V gene are SGHAT and FQNNGV. The specimen comprised peripheral blood, sampled from a patient treated with radiotherapy plus ipilimumab. V usage is TRBV11-2 and J usage is TRBJ2-1; 8 nucleotides agree with TRBD1. This sequence originates from a human donor with non-small cell lung cancer who had a partial response to radiotherapy plus ipilimumab. The DNA of the CDR3 is TGTGCCAGCAGCCCCCGGACAGGGAACGGGGAGCAGTTCTTC. Translation: CASSPRTGNGEQFF.